The rows below give T cell receptor beta chains drawn from one sample of a study of tissue T cells after allogeneic stem cell transplantation. Some clones are missing from TCRdb's copy, which holds only in-frame ones; the method was immunoSEQ multiplex PCR. The repertoire holds 600 to 950 clones, with roughly two thirds as singletons. This specimen consisted of liver tissue, obtained at autopsy. The origin of the receptors is a male patient older than 55 with steroid-refractory graft-versus-host disease after an allogeneic stem cell transplant. Some T cells may be supplied by the graft donor. Both conserved end residues are part of each CDR3. D genes are given only for firm matches. Rows may omit the clone size; those that give it use once, few, many or a size class.

V: TRBV5-6; length: 15; size: hyperexpanded; D: TRBD2; CDR3: CASSLVAGGGETQYF
V: TRBV29-1; length: 12; size: NA; D: TRBD1; CDR3: CSARTGGEKLFF
V: TRBV4-2; length: 12; size: large; D: NA; CDR3: CASSHSDNEQFF
V: TRBV6-5; length: 15; size: NA; D: NA; CDR3: CASSYQVSGANVLTF
V: TRBV19; length: 13; size: NA; D: NA; CDR3: CASSRAMNTEAFF
V: TRBV15; length: 13; size: few; D: NA; CDR3: CATTAPPADTQYF
V: TRBV27; length: 13; size: NA; D: NA; CDR3: CASRGRAITEAFF
V: TRBV9; length: 15; size: NA; D: NA; CDR3: CASSPHPSQNTEAFF
V: TRBV18; length: 14; size: NA; D: TRBD1; CDR3: CASSTGASSQPQHF
V: TRBV7-7; length: 13; size: hyperexpanded; D: NA; CDR3: CASSFGDEYEQYF
V: TRBV10-3; length: 14; size: NA; D: NA; CDR3: CAISESNPLPKLFF
V: TRBV19; length: 17; size: NA; D: TRBD2; CDR3: CASSIAAPRLAGNEQFF
V: TRBV6-8; length: 15; size: NA; D: NA; CDR3: CASRTLNRRTGELFF
V: TRBV11-2; length: 14; size: NA; D: NA; CDR3: CASSFGQLNTEAFF
V: TRBV6-2/TRBV6-3; length: 14; size: NA; D: NA; CDR3: CASSYGTVYNEQFF
V: TRBV27; length: 15; size: once; D: TRBD2; CDR3: CASKFASGVGDTQYF
V: TRBV7-2; length: 15; size: NA; D: NA; CDR3: CASSPQAATNEKLFF
V: TRBV7-2; length: 18; size: NA; D: TRBD2; CDR3: CASSPGTSGVGSYNEQFF
V: TRBV27; length: 12; size: NA; D: TRBD1; CDR3: CASNRGPYEQYF
V: TRBV6-6; length: 13; size: NA; D: NA; CDR3: CASSYAENTEAFF
V: TRBV19; length: 13; size: once; D: TRBD1; CDR3: CASAGQGYEKLFF
V: TRBV7-2; length: 16; size: NA; D: NA; CDR3: CASSSLLDTLLYEQYF
V: TRBV7-6; length: 17; size: NA; D: NA; CDR3: CASSLATADLRNQPQHF
V: TRBV9; length: 15; size: NA; D: TRBD2; CDR3: CASSFQGREGDTQYF
V: TRBV5-1; length: 17; size: large; D: TRBD2; CDR3: CASSPSPLAGGSNEQYF
V: TRBV19; length: 18; size: NA; D: TRBD1; CDR3: CASSINFNRGSANYGYTF
V: TRBV10-3; length: 13; size: NA; D: NA; CDR3: CAICADSSTEAFF
V: TRBV3-1/TRBV3-2; length: 16; size: NA; D: TRBD1; CDR3: CASSQSLQGAGTEAFF
V: TRBV6-5; length: 14; size: large; D: NA; CDR3: CASSYRRGQNEQYF